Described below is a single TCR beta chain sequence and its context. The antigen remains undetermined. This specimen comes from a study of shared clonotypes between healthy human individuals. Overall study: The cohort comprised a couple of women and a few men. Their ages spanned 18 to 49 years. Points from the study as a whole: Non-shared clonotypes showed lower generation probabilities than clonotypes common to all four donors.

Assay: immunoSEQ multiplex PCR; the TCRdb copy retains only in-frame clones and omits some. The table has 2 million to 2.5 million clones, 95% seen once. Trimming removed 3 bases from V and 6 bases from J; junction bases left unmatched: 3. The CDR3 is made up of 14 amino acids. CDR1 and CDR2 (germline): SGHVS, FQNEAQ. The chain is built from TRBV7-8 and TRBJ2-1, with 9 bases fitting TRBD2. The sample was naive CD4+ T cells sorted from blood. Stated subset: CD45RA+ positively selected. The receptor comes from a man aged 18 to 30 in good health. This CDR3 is CASSLGLALNEQFF. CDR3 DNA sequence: TGTGCCAGCAGCTTGGGACTAGCCCTCAATGAGCAGTTCTTC.